One sample yielded the 15 T cell receptor beta chains listed below, sequenced in a study of tissue T cells after allogeneic stem cell transplantation. TCRdb's table, derived via immunoSEQ multiplex PCR, lists solely in-frame clones and lacks some. In the table there are fewer than 2,000 clones, about 76% of which are singletons. Sequenced here: colon tissue, sampled at autopsy. These receptors all stem from a male patient aged 35 to 70 with steroid-refractory graft-versus-host disease after an allogeneic stem cell transplant. A subset of T cells may come from the graft donor.

The rearrangement uses TRBV4-3 and TRBJ1-1, with D maybe TRBD1 (5 bases). This CDR3 region has 15 residues. CDR1 is LGHNA, CDR2 YSLEER, per germline. The V end was cut by 3 bases, the J end by 5 bases, with 16 bases between. The CDR3 loop reads CASSQGVHVVTEAFF. The CDR3 coding sequence is TGCGCCAGCAGCCAGGGGGTTCACGTAGTGACTGAAGCTTTCTTT.

The chain uses TRBV19 and TRBJ2-1, with D maybe TRBD2 (6 bases). Germline CDR1 LNHDA, CDR2 SQIVND (reference sequence). V was pared by 3 bases and J by 10 bases, with 13 bases between. The CDR3 has 13 amino acids. The CDR3 reads CASSISSGREQFF. The CDR3 DNA is TGTGCCAGTAGTATCTCTTCAGGGAGGGAGCAGTTCTTC.

V is TRBV4-1 and J is TRBJ2-2; D not resolved. This CDR3 has 15 residues. Per germline, CDR1 MGHRA and CDR2 YSYEKL. Trimming removed 0 bases at V and 6 bases at J, with 11 bases between. CDR3 loop: CASSQEVQRAGELFF. Here the CDR3 DNA reads TGCGCCAGCAGCCAAGAAGTTCAACGAGCCGGGGAGCTGTTTTTT.

This clone was recorded a few times. This chain joins TRBV7-3 and TRBJ2-1; D uncertain. Germline loops: CDR1 SGHTA, CDR2 FQGTGA. This CDR3 is 13 amino acids long. The V end was cut by 1 base, the J end by 8 bases, with 9 bases between. CDR3 sequence reads: CASSLSGSDEQFF. CDR3 DNA: TGTGCCAGCAGCTTAAGCGGCTCGGATGAGCAGTTCTTC.

This rearrangement joins TRBV27 to TRBJ2-7; 7 bases agree with TRBD1. V shed 5 bases and J 7 bases; nucleotides not matched to a gene: 14. Germline V lookup: CDR1 MNHEY, CDR2 SMNVEV (reference sequence). The CDR3 extends over 15 amino acids. The CDR3 sequence: CASSRSTGMGREQYF. The CDR3 nucleotides read TGTGCCAGCAGTCGCTCGACAGGGATGGGTAGAGAGCAGTACTTC.

The CDR3 region is CASSLQGRDTQYF. The CDR3 nucleotides read TGTGCCAGCAGCTTGCAGGGGCGGGATACGCAGTATTTT. The gene calls are TRBV7-9 and TRBJ2-3; a weak D match, TRBD1 (6 bases). The CDR3 has 13 residues. Germline CDR1 and CDR2: SEHNR and FQNEAQ (reference sequence). Trimming cost V 3 bases and J 6 bases, with 10 bases left between them.

The V and J genes are TRBV3-1 (or the pseudogene TRBV3-2) and TRBJ2-1, with 12 positions matching TRBD2. Germline lookup yields CDR1 LGHDT and CDR2 YNNKEL (reference sequence). V trimming: 0 bases; J trimming: 7 bases; junction bases outside the gene matches: 19. This CDR3 has 21 amino acids. CDR3 amino acids: CASSQDPGLAGGLRLGNEQFF. CDR3 nucleotide sequence: TGTGCCAGCAGCCAAGATCCCGGTCTAGCGGGGGGGCTAAGATTGGGAAATGAGCAGTTCTTC.

The genes are TRBV9 and TRBJ1-2; possible D gene TRBD1, 6 bases. CDR3 size: 15 residues. Trimming cost V 1 base and J 2 bases, with 12 bases left between them. Per germline, CDR1 SGDLS and CDR2 YYNGEE. CDR3 bases: TGTGCCAGCAGCGTATTGGCAGGGGCCAACTATGGCTACACCTTC. It specifies CASSVLAGANYGYTF. Using reference TRBV9 and TRBJ1-2 for the parts outside the CDR3, the full variable domain is DSGVTQTPKHLITATGQRVTLRCSPRSGDLSVYWYQQSLDQGLQFLIQYYNGEERAKGNILERFSAQQFPDLHSELNLSSLELGDSALYFCASSVLAGANYGYTFGSGTRLTVV.

This clone was recorded a few times. The chain uses TRBV27 and TRBJ2-3; the match to TRBD2 covers 14 bases. Looked up from germline, CDR1 is MNHEY and CDR2 is SMNVEV (reference sequence). This CDR3 has 20 residues. V shed 3 bases, J shed 0 bases, and the junction held 11 bases outside the gene matches. In DNA, the CDR3 is TGTGCCAGCAGTTTGTCCCCAGGGACTAGCGGGGGCACTAGCACAGATACGCAGTATTTT. This codes for CASSLSPGTSGGTSTDTQYF.

This clone was picked up one time. The CDR3 reads CASSQGGTGGITGELFF. The CDR3 bases are TGCGCCAGCAGCCAAGGTGGGACAGGGGGAATCACCGGGGAGCTGTTTTTT. The chain carries TRBV4-3 and TRBJ2-2; TRBD1 matches 11 bases. From germline, CDR1 is LGHNA and CDR2 YSLEER. Unmatched junction bases numbered 5, after V lost 1 base and J lost 4 bases. This CDR3 spans 17 amino acids.

V and J are TRBV5-1 and TRBJ2-2; D is uncertain. V was shortened by 0 bases and J by 0 bases, with 6 bases between the two germline ends. Germline CDR1 reads SGHRS; CDR2 reads YFSETQ. The CDR3 runs to 15 residues. The CDR3 DNA follows: TGCGCCAGCAGCTTGGGACACCCGAACACCGGGGAGCTGTTTTTT. This gives the protein CASSLGHPNTGELFF.

The genes are TRBV19 and TRBJ1-6; 11 nucleotides align to TRBD1. J lost 10 bases, V lost 6 bases, and 8 bases had no gene match. Germline CDR1 LNHDA, CDR2 SQIVND (reference sequence). The CDR3 runs to 15 residues. The CDR3 here is CASSFGQGARSPLHF. CDR3 DNA sequence: TGTGCCAGTAGCTTCGGACAGGGGGCGCGGTCACCCCTCCACTTT.

The rearrangement links TRBV4-3 to TRBJ2-1; D unclear. The germline V gene encodes CDR1 LGHNA and CDR2 YSLEER. V was trimmed by 0 bases and J by 11 bases, leaving 8 bases between them. The CDR3 is made up of 12 amino acids. The CDR3 nucleotides read TGCGCCAGCAGCCAAGACCGGCTTCAGCAGTTCTTC. As protein: CASSQDRLQQFF.

This rearrangement joins TRBV3-1 (or the pseudogene TRBV3-2) to TRBJ2-5; TRBD1 might be the D (5 bases). In germline, CDR1 is LGHDT, CDR2 YNNKEL (reference sequence). With 4 bases removed from V and 1 base from J, the gap between germline ends came to 13 bases. The CDR3 covers 15 residues. The CDR3 region has the DNA TGTGCCAGCAGCCCATCGTTAACAGGCCAAGAGACCCAGTACTTC. Protein sequence: CASSPSLTGQETQYF.

This rearrangement joins TRBV9 to TRBJ2-2; possibly TRBD2 for D (5 bases). Germline CDR1 SGDLS, CDR2 YYNGEE. The V end lost 1 base, the J end lost 6 bases, and 10 bases lay between the germline ends. CDR3 length equals 14 residues. The CDR3 here is CASSVSGWAGELFF. In nucleotides, the CDR3 is TGTGCCAGCAGCGTATCGGGGTGGGCCGGGGAGCTGTTTTTT. Variable domain in full (rest from reference TRBV9 and TRBJ2-2): DSGVTQTPKHLITATGQRVTLRCSPRSGDLSVYWYQQSLDQGLQFLIQYYNGEERAKGNILERFSAQQFPDLHSELNLSSLELGDSALYFCASSVSGWAGELFFGEGSRLTVL.